The 17 T cell receptor beta chains reported below all come from one sample, sequenced in a study of blood T cell repertoires in COVID-19. The repertoire was sequenced with immunoSEQ multiplex PCR; TCRdb's copy has only in-frame clones and lacks some. This sample has fewer than 300,000 clones, with 82% found just once. The sample taken for sequencing was peripheral blood. These receptors were taken from a woman between 18 and 29 years old with acute or convalescent COVID-19.

The genes are TRBV5-1 and TRBJ2-1; tentative D call: TRBD1 (6 bases). The CDR3 is made up of 13 amino acids. Looked up from germline, CDR1 is SGHRS and CDR2 is YFSETQ. Trimming pared 2 bases from V and 12 bases from J, leaving 15 bases between. CDR3 in DNA: TGCGCCAGCAGCTTCGGACAGAGAGGGGTGCAGTTCTTC. Protein: CASSFGQRGVQFF.

This chain uses TRBV12-5 with TRBJ1-5, with TRBD1 as a possible D gene (5 bases). The CDR3 is 17 residues long. Trimming removed 1 base from V and 2 bases from J, with 15 bases in between. Germline CDR1 is LGHNT and CDR2 is FRNRAP. The CDR3 reads CASGLAPGLIGNQPQHF. For the CDR3, the DNA is TGTGCTAGTGGTTTGGCACCAGGGTTGATTGGCAATCAGCCCCAGCATTTT.

The rearrangement uses TRBV18 and TRBJ2-7; TRBD2 matches at 11 bases. Germline CDR1 KGHSH, CDR2 LQKENI. The CDR3 covers 17 residues. J was trimmed by 3 bases and V by 4 bases; bases with no gene match: 11. The CDR3 bases are TGTGCCAGCTCACAAGGGACTAGCGGACCGACGATCTACGAGCAGTACTTC. Its translation: CASSQGTSGPTIYEQYF. Variable domain in full (rest from reference TRBV18 and TRBJ2-7): NAGVMQNPRHLVRRRGQEARLRCSPMKGHSHVYWYRQLPEEGLKFMVYLQKENIIDESGMPKERFSAEFPKEGPSILRIQQVVRGDSAAYFCASSQGTSGPTIYEQYFGPGTRLTVT.

The chain uses TRBV6-6 and TRBJ1-1; no reliable D call. Germline values: CDR1 MNHNY, CDR2 SVGAGI (reference sequence). This CDR3 region has 13 residues. Trimming took 3 bases from V and 3 from J, leaving 8 bases between them. The CDR3: CASSYGSDTEAFF. CDR3 sequence (DNA): TGTGCCAGCAGTTATGGTTCGGACACTGAAGCTTTCTTT.

This chain joins TRBV14 and TRBJ2-7; D possibly corresponds to TRBD1 (6 bases). The germline V gene has CDR1 SGHDN and CDR2 FVKESK. V lost 4 bases, J lost 0 bases, and 13 bases lay in between. The CDR3 has 15 amino acids. The DNA of the CDR3 is TGTGCCAGCAGCCCCAGACAGGCGGTCTCCTACGAGCAGTACTTC. Its translation is CASSPRQAVSYEQYF.

The chain couples TRBV6-5 to TRBJ2-2; 7 bases fit TRBD1. From germline, CDR1 is MNHEY and CDR2 SVGAGI. J was trimmed by 2 bases and V by 10 bases; bases with no gene match: 4. This CDR3 is 13 amino acids long. DNA for the CDR3: TGTGCCACCCGGGACAGTAACACCGGGGAGCTGTTTTTT. Its protein product is CATRDSNTGELFF.

The chain joins TRBV5-4 to TRBJ1-1, with 11 nucleotides matching TRBD1. The CDR3 consists of 15 residues. J was trimmed by 5 bases and V by 2 bases; bases with no gene match: 5. CDR1 is SGHNT and CDR2 is YYREEE in the germline V gene (reference sequence). The DNA of the CDR3 is TGTGCCAGCAGCTTAGGGACAGGGGGTTTTACTGAAGCTTTCTTT. It yields the protein CASSLGTGGFTEAFF.

J is TRBJ1-2 and V is TRBV11-2; TRBD1 might be the D (5 bases). The CDR3 totals 14 residues. The germline gives CDR1 SGHAT, CDR2 FQNNGV. Trimming shortened V by 5 bases and J by 6 bases, and 16 bases separated the two germline ends. The CDR3 here is CASSAPQGFDGYTF. In nucleotides, the CDR3 is TGTGCCAGCAGCGCTCCGCAGGGATTCGATGGCTACACCTTC.

The chain recombines TRBV6-5 with TRBJ1-1; D is unresolved. The V and J ends lost 6 bases and 6 bases respectively, with 20 bases between them. The CDR3 extends over 15 amino acids. Germline V lookup: CDR1 MNHEY, CDR2 SVGAGI. CDR3 in amino acids: CASSPRGGIRSEAFF. As DNA, the CDR3 is TGTGCCAGCAGCCCCCGCGGAGGGATTAGATCTGAAGCTTTCTTT.

The chain is built from TRBV6-5 and TRBJ1-5, with D unclear. The CDR3 totals 15 residues. Looked up from germline, CDR1 is MNHEY and CDR2 is SVGAGI. V was shortened by 5 bases and J by 2 bases, with 13 bases between the two germline ends. DNA for the CDR3: TGTGCCAGCAGTCCAGAGGCCATCGGCAATCAGCCCCAGCATTTT. Its translation: CASSPEAIGNQPQHF.

The chain uses TRBV14 and TRBJ1-5, with D possibly matching TRBD1 (5 bases). The CDR3 runs 14 residues. Germline CDR1 and CDR2: SGHDN and FVKESK. V shed 6 bases and J shed 3 bases, with 12 bases lying between them. The chain's CDR3 is CASSLTGYNQPQHF. In DNA form, the CDR3 reads TGTGCCAGCAGTTTAACAGGCTACAATCAGCCCCAGCATTTT.

J is TRBJ2-3 and V is TRBV27; TRBD2 might be the D (5 bases). This CDR3 spans 14 amino acids. The V gene lost 4 bases and the J gene lost 8 bases, with 16 bases spanning the gap. CDR1 is MNHEY and CDR2 is SMNVEV in the germline V gene (reference sequence). Here the CDR3 DNA reads TGTGCCAGCAGTTCCGGGGTTTCGGCCGCTACGCAGTATTTT. This codes for CASSSGVSAATQYF.

This clone was seen a single time. This chain joins TRBV30 and TRBJ1-2; 11 bases match TRBD1. V was pared by 3 bases and J by 5 bases, with 2 bases of the junction left unmatched. The CDR3 consists of 13 residues. Germline CDR1 GTSNPN, CDR2 SVGIG (reference sequence). CDR3 region: CAWRGDRGYGYTF. The CDR3 coding sequence is TGTGCCTGGAGGGGGGACAGGGGGTATGGCTACACCTTC.

In this sample, this clone turned up a few times. The chain links TRBV10-1 to TRBJ1-5; possible D gene TRBD1, 5 bases. CDR1 is WNHNN, CDR2 SYGVQD, per germline (reference sequence). Between the trimmed V and J ends, which lost 11 bases and 0 bases, there was a span of 20 bases. The CDR3 totals 16 residues. The CDR3 DNA is TGCGCCGGCAACGTGGTCGGACAATTTAGCAATCAGCCCCAGCATTTT. It codes for CAGNVVGQFSNQPQHF.

This chain links TRBV28 with TRBJ1-1; 9 bases are shared with TRBD1. Unmatched junction bases numbered 9, after V lost 3 bases and J lost 1 base. CDR1 is MDHEN and CDR2 is SYDVKM in the germline V gene. This CDR3 comprises 17 residues. The CDR3 protein is CASSFGDREWWNTEAFF. CDR3 bases: TGTGCCAGCAGTTTCGGGGACAGGGAATGGTGGAACACTGAAGCTTTCTTT.

J is TRBJ2-7 and V is TRBV6-2 or TRBV6-3; TRBD2 might be the D (5 bases). Per the germline V gene, CDR1 is MNHEY and CDR2 is SVGEGT. The V end was cut by 0 bases, the J end by 2 bases, with 8 bases between. The CDR3 is 14 amino acids. CDR3 nucleotide sequence: TGTGCCAGCAGTTACTCAGGACTTGCCTACGAGCAGTACTTC. Translation gives CASSYSGLAYEQYF.

The chain carries TRBV28 and TRBJ2-3; 9 bases are shared with TRBD2. Trimming cost V 4 bases and J 0 bases; bases outside gene matches: 5. The CDR3 length is 16 residues. CDR1 and CDR2 (germline): MDHEN, SYDVKM. The CDR3 spells CASSSSLAGSTDTQYF. CDR3 nucleotide sequence: TGTGCCAGCAGTTCATCCCTAGCGGGAAGCACAGATACGCAGTATTTT.